This record covers a single TCR beta chain. What it recognizes is unknown. This record belongs to a study of blood T cells in healthy people across ages. Study-wide results and caveats: A roughly linear age-dependent decrease characterized TCR beta diversity per million T cells. Naive CD4+ cell counts and diversity both ran higher in long-lived than in aged donors.

The CDR3 contains 13 residues. Germline V gives CDR1 DFQATT, CDR2 SNEGSKA (reference sequence). V lost 0 bases, J lost 6 bases, and 8 bases lay in between. It was with a sample-barcoded 5' primer and a J-beta primer mix that a second PCR of about 7 to 12 cycles was run. Each CDR3 protein gets one entry after TCRdb re-called the 5' RACE reads with MiXCR. The table lists about 1.5 million distinct CDR3 sequences, approximately 43% of them singletons. The chain links TRBV20-1 to TRBJ2-2; D may be TRBD1 or TRBD2 (5 bases each). This clonotype was obtained from a woman in her late teens or twenties in good health. Sequencing input: blood. Here the CDR3 reads CSAREGVSGELFF. Written as DNA, the CDR3 is TGCAGTGCTAGAGAGGGGGTCTCCGGGGAGCTGTTTTTT.